The sample holds a few counts of the clone carrying this T cell receptor (beta chain). A TCRbeta library incorporating unique molecular identifiers was prepared. TCRdb reprocessed the PCR reads via MiXCR and lists one record per CDR3 protein. The data contain 90,000 to 100,000 distinct CDR3 sequences, around 22% of them singletons. The data belong to a study of T-cell reconstitution after alpha-beta-depleted transplantation in children. This CDR3 has 13 amino acids. Germline CDR1 is SGHRS and CDR2 is YFSETQ. The ends lost 3 bases at V and 4 bases at J; junction bases unmatched: 2. This sample comprised PBMCs, obtained before TCRalphabeta/CD19-depleted stem cell transplant. This receptor was identified in a boy younger than 10 with acute lymphoblastic leukemia, due to receive a stem cell transplant. This chain uses TRBV5-1 with TRBJ2-3, with 7 positions matching TRBD1. CDR3 in DNA: TGCGCCAGCAGCTGGGACAGTGCAGATACGCAGTATTTT. The encoded protein is CASSWDSADTQYF.